The 28 T cell receptor beta chains given below trace back to one sample, sequenced in a study of radiation and T cells in renal cell carcinoma. Time point described: blood 2 weeks post-SBRT. Specified treatment: 15 Gy SBRT to primary tumor, nephrectomy 4 weeks later. The method was immunoSEQ multiplex PCR; TCRdb's version includes in-frame clones alone and lacks a portion of them. The sample lists some 120,000 clones, 81% occurring once. Sample: blood, taken from a patient whose treatment included radiotherapy and nephrectomy. Receptors originate from a man aged 45 to 65 with renal cell carcinoma.

This clone was seen ten or more times. V gene TRBV6-5 combines with J gene TRBJ1-1; tentative D call: TRBD1 (5 bases). This CDR3 has 13 residues. The germline gives CDR1 MNHEY, CDR2 SVGAGI. V lost 6 bases to trimming and J lost 8 bases, with 16 bases between them. The CDR3 reads CASSLSGYGEAFF. CDR3 nucleotide sequence: TGTGCCAGCAGCCTCTCAGGGTATGGGGAAGCTTTCTTT.

J is TRBJ2-2 and V is TRBV30; the D gene is possibly TRBD2 (5 bases). The CDR3 totals 14 residues. Trimming stripped 7 bases from V and 6 bases from J, with 18 bases between. Germline lookup yields CDR1 GTSNPN and CDR2 SVGIG (reference sequence). The CDR3 loop is CALESGGWPGELFF. CDR3 DNA: TGTGCCTTAGAGTCTGGCGGGTGGCCCGGGGAGCTGTTTTTT.

This chain joins TRBV2 and TRBJ2-7, with a tentative D call TRBD1 (6 bases). Germline CDR1 is SNHLY and CDR2 is FYNNEI. The V and J ends lost 6 bases and 0 bases respectively, with 15 bases between them. The CDR3 is 15 residues long. CDR3 nucleotide sequence: TGTGCCAGCAGCCCGGGACACCCAAGCTCCTACGAGCAGTACTTC. Protein sequence: CASSPGHPSSYEQYF.

As DNA, the CDR3 is TGTGCCATCAGACCCCAGGACAGGGGGACTGAAGCTTTCTTT. It translates to CAIRPQDRGTEAFF. The chain is built from TRBV10-3 and TRBJ1-1, with 10 bases lining up with TRBD1. There are 14 residues in the CDR3. Germline trimming cut 6 bases from V and 5 bases from J; bases unmatched to any gene: 6. Germline CDR1 and CDR2: ENHRY and SYGVKD.

The chain is built from TRBV6-6 and TRBJ2-7; no definite D call. The ends were cut back, 6 bases at V and 6 bases at J, with 12 bases in the middle. Germline V gene lookup returns CDR1 MNHNY and CDR2 SVGAGI (reference sequence). This CDR3 has 12 amino acids. The CDR3 DNA is TGTGCCAGCAGCGATTCCCCCCTCGAGCAGTACTTC. It is translated as CASSDSPLEQYF.

This rearrangement joins TRBV4-1 to TRBJ1-4; possible D gene TRBD1, 6 bases. Deletions cut 4 bases from V and 8 bases from J, with 17 bases between. Per the germline V gene, CDR1 is MGHRA and CDR2 is YSYEKL. The CDR3 loop spans 15 amino acids. Written as DNA, the CDR3 is TGCGCCAGCAGCCCCCCAGGGGAGGAGGGAGAAAAACTGTTTTTT. It encodes CASSPPGEEGEKLFF.

V gene TRBV14 combines with J gene TRBJ2-7; D gene ambiguous. CDR3 size: 13 residues. Trimming cost V 1 base and J 2 bases, with 6 bases left between them. Germline CDR1 SGHDN, CDR2 FVKESK. The CDR3 sequence is CASSQGVPYEQYF. The CDR3 DNA is TGTGCCAGCAGCCAAGGGGTCCCCTACGAGCAGTACTTC.

The chain uses TRBV27 and TRBJ2-7, with D unresolved. V shed 5 bases and J shed 6 bases, with 11 bases lying between them. The CDR3 spans 12 residues. The germline V gene has CDR1 MNHEY and CDR2 SMNVEV (reference sequence). The CDR3 protein is CASSLIKGEQYF. The DNA for the CDR3 is TGTGCCAGCAGTCTGATAAAGGGCGAGCAGTACTTC.

The V and J genes are TRBV6-5 and TRBJ1-3, with D maybe TRBD1 (5 bases). Germline lookup yields CDR1 MNHEY and CDR2 SVGAGI. CDR3 length: 13 residues. The V and J ends lost 11 bases and 2 bases respectively, with 13 bases between them. The CDR3 nucleotides are TGTGCCGTATCGCAGGGAGCTGGAAACACCATATATTTT. Amino acids: CAVSQGAGNTIYF.

The chain recombines TRBV6-5 with TRBJ1-1; D gene unclear. Germline V CDR1 and CDR2: MNHEY, SVGAGI. This CDR3 is 14 amino acids long. V shed 6 bases and J shed 0 bases, with 11 bases lying between them. This chain's CDR3 is CASRLGIMNTEAFF. CDR3 nucleotide sequence: TGTGCCAGCAGACTAGGGATAATGAACACTGAAGCTTTCTTT.

In DNA form, the CDR3 reads TGTGCCATCAACGGGGGGCAATTTGTGGGACACACCTATACGCAGTATTTT. Encoded protein: CAINGGQFVGHTYTQYF. The chain uses TRBV2 and TRBJ2-3; D is perhaps TRBD2 (7 bases). This CDR3 contains 17 residues. CDR1 and CDR2 (germline): SNHLY, FYNNEI. Trimming shortened V by 10 bases and J by 7 bases, and 30 bases separated the two germline ends.

This clone appeared a few times. The chain uses TRBV6-6 and TRBJ2-2, with a possible D match to TRBD2 (5 bases). The V end lost 8 bases, the J end lost 2 bases, and 12 bases lay between the germline ends. The CDR3 loop spans 14 amino acids. Germline V gene sequence: CDR1 MNHNY, CDR2 SVGAGI (reference sequence). The CDR3 protein is CASRDIKNTGELFF. CDR3 DNA: TGTGCCAGCCGGGATATAAAAAACACCGGGGAGCTGTTTTTT.

J is TRBJ1-6 and V is TRBV27, with D possibly TRBD1 on 5 matching bases. V was clipped by 4 bases and J by 8 bases, with 18 bases between them. CDR1 MNHEY and CDR2 SMNVEV come from the germline V gene (reference sequence). The CDR3 consists of 16 residues. CDR3 amino acids: CASSSILWGGDSPLHF. DNA for the CDR3: TGTGCCAGCAGTTCCATATTGTGGGGGGGTGATTCACCCCTCCACTTT.

V usage is TRBV5-1 and J usage is TRBJ2-3; 9 bases are shared with TRBD2. Germline lookup yields CDR1 SGHRS and CDR2 YFSETQ. J lost 3 bases, V lost 0 bases, and 5 bases had no gene match. The CDR3 length is 16 residues. In DNA form, the CDR3 reads TGCGCCAGCAGCTTGGGACCTAGCGGGACTACAGATACGCAGTATTTT. Translation: CASSLGPSGTTDTQYF.

The chain joins TRBV4-1 to TRBJ1-3; tentatively, D is TRBD1 (6 bases). The CDR3 is 16 amino acids. Trimming took 1 base from V and 8 from J, leaving 18 bases between them. Germline CDR1 and CDR2: MGHRA and YSYEKL. The CDR3 nucleotides are TGCGCCAGCAGCCAAGTCCCCCAGGGGTCCCTATACACCATATATTTT. This codes for CASSQVPQGSLYTIYF.

The V call is TRBV25-1, the J call TRBJ2-1; TRBD1 is a possible D gene (5 bases). In germline, CDR1 is MGHDK, CDR2 SYGVNS. V was clipped by 8 bases and J by 0 bases, with 14 bases between them. The CDR3 extends over 15 amino acids. As DNA, the CDR3 is TGTGCCAGCGGAGATAGGGGAAGCTCCTACAATGAGCAGTTCTTC. Encoded protein: CASGDRGSSYNEQFF.

The gene calls are TRBV6-5 and TRBJ1-2, with D possibly being TRBD1 (5 bases). Trimming shortened V by 2 bases and J by 5 bases, and 6 bases separated the two germline ends. Germline CDR1 MNHEY, CDR2 SVGAGI. The CDR3 totals 12 residues. In DNA, the CDR3 is TGTGCCAGCAGTTACGCAGGGTATGGCTACACCTTC. Its protein is CASSYAGYGYTF.

J is TRBJ2-7 and V is TRBV4-2; D is perhaps TRBD2 (5 bases). From germline, CDR1 is LGHNA and CDR2 YNFKEQ. Between the trimmed V and J ends, which lost 0 bases and 3 bases, there was a span of 18 bases. The length of the CDR3 is 17 residues. This CDR3 is CASSQDGDAGVGYEQYF. CDR3 nucleotide sequence: TGTGCCAGCAGCCAAGATGGGGATGCGGGTGTCGGCTACGAGCAGTACTTC.

The chain is built from TRBV7-9 and TRBJ1-1; TRBD1 might be the D (6 bases). V gave up 1 base and J gave up 2 bases, with 11 bases separating them. Germline lookup yields CDR1 SEHNR and CDR2 FQNEAQ (reference sequence). The CDR3 has 15 residues. The CDR3 DNA sequence: TGTGCCAGCAGCTTAGGGGTGGACAGCAACACTGAAGCTTTCTTT. This codes for CASSLGVDSNTEAFF.

V usage is TRBV21-1 and J usage is TRBJ1-6; the DNA was not used to check the table's D call, TRBD1. TRBV21-1 is given as a pseudogene. The CDR3 is made up of 19 amino acids. CDR3 nucleotide sequence: TGTGCCAGCAGCAAGGGAGGACAGGTAGCAAGCTCCTATAATTCACCCCTCCACTTT. Protein sequence: CASSKGGQVASSYNSPLHF.

The chain employs TRBV2 and TRBJ2-7; 8 nucleotides agree with TRBD1. J gave up 2 bases and V 6 bases, and 6 bases lay outside the gene matches. CDR3 size: 14 residues. Germline CDR1 and CDR2: SNHLY and FYNNEI. CDR3 nucleotide sequence: TGTGCCAGCAGCTCGGGACAGGCCCCCTACGAGCAGTACTTC. Translating gives CASSSGQAPYEQYF.

This rearrangement joins TRBV18 to TRBJ1-1, with TRBD1 as a possible D gene (5 bases). This CDR3 spans 13 amino acids. V was clipped by 4 bases and J by 7 bases, with 13 bases between them. CDR1 and CDR2 from the germline V gene are KGHSH and LQKENI. The CDR3 loop is CASSRAPGGEAFF. The DNA for the CDR3 is TGTGCCAGCTCACGGGCTCCGGGGGGTGAAGCTTTCTTT.

The chain uses TRBV30 and TRBJ2-5, with 12 bases fitting TRBD2. CDR1 and CDR2 (germline): GTSNPN, SVGIG (reference sequence). V lost 1 base to trimming and J lost 2 bases; unmatched junction nucleotides: 5. The CDR3 consists of 16 residues. The CDR3 bases are TGTGCCTGGAGTGAGGCTAGCGGGGGGGCTCAAGAGACCCAGTACTTC. Encoded protein: CAWSEASGGAQETQYF. Full variable domain (rest looked up from reference TRBV30 and TRBJ2-5): SQTIHQWPATLVQPVGSPLSLECTVEGTSNPNLYWYRQAAGRGLQLLFYSVGIGQISSEVPQNLSASRPQDRQFILSSKKLLLSDSGFYLCAWSEASGGAQETQYFGPGTRLLVL.

This clone showed up just once. This rearrangement joins TRBV7-3 to TRBJ1-1; tentatively, D is TRBD1 (6 bases). Germline V gene data show CDR1 as SGHTA and CDR2 as FQGTGA. V dropped 1 base and J dropped 10 bases, with 13 bases sitting between them. The CDR3 covers 13 residues. The CDR3 here is CASSLRQASGAFF. In DNA, the CDR3 is TGTGCCAGCAGCTTAAGACAGGCGTCGGGAGCTTTCTTT.

The rearrangement uses TRBV2 and TRBJ1-4; a weak D match, TRBD1 (5 bases). The V end lost 6 bases, the J end lost 0 bases, and 11 bases lay between the germline ends. CDR3 length equals 15 residues. Germline CDR1 and CDR2: SNHLY and FYNNEI. This CDR3 is CASRRDGATNEKLFF. The CDR3 coding sequence is TGTGCCAGCAGACGGGACGGTGCAACTAATGAAAAACTGTTTTTT.

The chain is built from TRBV20-1 and TRBJ1-2; tentative D call: TRBD1 (6 bases). The CDR3 contains 11 residues. The germline CDR1 and CDR2 sequences are DFQATT and SNEGSKA (reference sequence). V was pared by 7 bases and J by 9 bases, with 15 bases between. CDR3 loop: CSVRGDISYTF. The DNA for the CDR3 is TGCAGTGTCAGGGGTGATATTAGCTACACCTTC.

This chain connects TRBV30 to TRBJ1-5; no reliable D call. Per the germline V gene, CDR1 is GTSNPN and CDR2 is SVGIG (reference sequence). The CDR3 runs to 13 residues. The V end lost 0 bases, the J end lost 7 bases, and 10 bases lay between the germline ends. Written as DNA, the CDR3 is TGTGCCTGGAGTGTACAAGGGAGACAGCCCCAGCATTTT. It yields the protein CAWSVQGRQPQHF.

Written as DNA, the CDR3 is TGCGCCAGCAGCTTGAGATCCCCCCGACAGGGGTACAATGAGCAGTTCTTC. Translated: CASSLRSPRQGYNEQFF. V and J are TRBV5-1 and TRBJ2-1, with TRBD1 matching over 8 bases. Germline CDR1 and CDR2: SGHRS and YFSETQ. The CDR3 runs 17 residues. The junction had 10 bases not matched to a gene; V was cut back by 1 base and J by 4 bases.